A single sample gave rise to the 30 T cell receptor beta chains below, sequenced in a study of T cell changes during pregnancy in multiple sclerosis. TCRdb's table, derived via immunoSEQ multiplex PCR, lists solely in-frame clones and lacks some. The data hold almost 35,000 clones, with 90% observed a single time. The input for sequencing was CD8+ T cells from peripheral blood mononuclear cells, taken in the first trimester of pregnancy. These receptors were taken from a female donor with multiple sclerosis, enrolled in a pregnancy study.

The chain has TRBV27 and TRBJ2-3; 10 nucleotides agree with TRBD2. The V gene end was trimmed by 5 bases and the J gene end by 4 bases; junction bases not matched to a gene: 9. This CDR3 contains 16 residues. From germline, CDR1 is MNHEY and CDR2 SMNVEV (reference sequence). This CDR3 is CASSPWASGSPDTQYF. CDR3 DNA sequence: TGTGCCAGCAGTCCGTGGGCTAGCGGGAGTCCAGATACGCAGTATTTT.

The chain has TRBV19 and TRBJ1-1; 9 positions agree with TRBD1. J was trimmed by 4 bases and V by 3 bases; bases with no gene match: 3. CDR3 length equals 14 residues. Germline V gene sequence: CDR1 LNHDA, CDR2 SQIVND (reference sequence). The CDR3, as DNA: TGTGCCAGTAGTATTGGGACAGGGTTCACTGAAGCTTTCTTT. Translated, it gives CASSIGTGFTEAFF.

The chain uses TRBV15 and TRBJ1-1; possible D gene TRBD1, 5 bases. The ends were cut back, 3 bases at V and 5 bases at J, with 19 bases in the middle. In germline, CDR1 is LNHNV, CDR2 YYDKDF (reference sequence). The CDR3 is 16 amino acids. The CDR3 nucleotides are TGTGCCACCAGCAGGGTCCTAATGTCCGGGGGAACTGAAGCTTTCTTT. Its translation is CATSRVLMSGGTEAFF.

Only one count was recorded for this clone. The chain combines TRBV5-8 with TRBJ2-1; possibly TRBD1 for D (5 bases). This CDR3 is 15 amino acids long. Germline CDR1 reads SGHTS; CDR2 reads YDEGEE. The germline V and J ends were trimmed by 3 bases and 8 bases, with 18 bases remaining between them. The CDR3 loop reads CASSSRGTVVYEQFF. In DNA form, the CDR3 reads TGTGCCAGCAGCTCAAGGGGTACGGTGGTTTATGAGCAGTTCTTC. The full variable domain, rest sourced from reference TRBV5-8 and TRBJ2-1, is EAGVTQSPTHLIKTRGQQATLRCSPISGHTSVYWYQQALGLGLQFLLWYDEGEERNRGNFPPRFSGRQFPNYSSELNVNALELEDSALYLCASSSRGTVVYEQFFGPGTRLTVL.

J is TRBJ1-1 and V is TRBV19; the D is unclear. V dropped 3 bases and J dropped 8 bases, with 19 bases sitting between them. Germline V lookup: CDR1 LNHDA, CDR2 SQIVND (reference sequence). The CDR3 is 15 amino acids. The CDR3 DNA follows: TGTGCCAGTAGTATTTCGCTCGTTCCCGGTTCCGAAGCTTTCTTT. It encodes CASSISLVPGSEAFF. Based on the CDR3 plus reference TRBV19 and TRBJ1-1, the full variable domain is DGGITQSPKYLFRKEGQNVTLSCEQNLNHDAMYWYRQDPGQGLRLIYYSQIVNDFQKGDIAEGYSVSREKKESFPLTVTSAQKNPTAFYLCASSISLVPGSEAFFGQGTRLTVV.

The V gene is TRBV29-1, the J gene TRBJ2-3; 8 bases are a match to TRBD1. Trimming took 6 bases from V and 1 from J; bases not matched to a gene: 6. Germline-derived CDR1 and CDR2 are SQVTM and ANQGSEA. The CDR3 totals 14 residues. The CDR3: CSVETGAGTDTQYF. CDR3 DNA: TGCAGCGTGGAGACAGGGGCCGGCACAGATACGCAGTATTTT.

This chain links TRBV2 with TRBJ2-1, with 13 bases aligning to TRBD2. Losses at the gene ends were 6 bases for V and 12 bases for J; bases not matched to a gene: 8. The germline CDR1 and CDR2 sequences are SNHLY and FYNNEI. CDR3 size: 14 residues. For the CDR3, the DNA is TGTGCCAGCAGCCTCGGACTAGCGGGAGTTCCGCAGTTCTTC. Residues: CASSLGLAGVPQFF.

J is TRBJ2-3 and V is TRBV7-6; 7 nucleotides match TRBD2. Germline V gives CDR1 SGHVS, CDR2 FNYEAQ. Unmatched junction bases numbered 13, after V lost 6 bases and J lost 4 bases. The CDR3 runs to 16 residues. The CDR3 DNA sequence: TGTGCCAGCAGTGTTGGAGCGGGACTCGACGCAGATACGCAGTATTTT. This codes for CASSVGAGLDADTQYF. The whole variable domain, remainder taken from reference TRBV7-6 and TRBJ2-3, is GAGVSQSPRYKVTKRGQDVALRCDPISGHVSLYWYRQALGQGPEFLTYFNYEAQQDKSGLPNDRFSAERPEGSISTLTIQRTEQRDSAMYRCASSVGAGLDADTQYFGPGTRLTVL.

V is TRBV9 and J is TRBJ1-5, with D maybe TRBD1 (5 bases). V gave up 0 bases and J gave up 4 bases, with 11 bases separating them. In germline, CDR1 is SGDLS, CDR2 YYNGEE. CDR3 length: 15 residues. The CDR3 protein is CASSVGGWGNQPQHF. CDR3 sequence (DNA): TGTGCCAGCAGCGTAGGGGGCTGGGGAAATCAGCCCCAGCATTTT.

V usage is TRBV5-6 and J usage is TRBJ2-5; 9 positions match TRBD2. Germline lookup yields CDR1 SGHDT and CDR2 YYEEEE. This CDR3 has 17 amino acids. Trimming removed 1 base from V and 2 bases from J; junction bases left unmatched: 9. CDR3: CASSLLIAGDGQETQYF. CDR3 DNA: TGTGCCAGCAGCTTGTTGATAGCGGGAGATGGGCAAGAGACCCAGTACTTC.

Only a few counts were recorded for this clone. This chain links TRBV28 with TRBJ2-3; D not resolved. The ends were cut back, 3 bases at V and 0 bases at J, with 4 bases in the middle. This CDR3 region has 13 residues. CDR1 MDHEN and CDR2 SYDVKM come from the germline V gene. The chain's CDR3 is CASSFPSTDTQYF. In DNA form, the CDR3 reads TGTGCCAGCAGTTTTCCTAGCACAGATACGCAGTATTTT.

The chain uses TRBV9 and TRBJ1-1, with D tentatively TRBD1 (5 bases). The germline V gene has CDR1 SGDLS and CDR2 YYNGEE. Trimming pared 2 bases from V and 1 base from J, leaving 6 bases between. The CDR3 runs to 13 residues. The CDR3 spells CASSVQGNTEAFF. In DNA, the CDR3 is TGTGCCAGCAGCGTCCAGGGGAACACTGAAGCTTTCTTT.

The J gene is TRBJ1-3, the V gene TRBV28; possible D gene TRBD1, 6 bases. The V gene's germline CDR1 is MDHEN and CDR2 SYDVKM. The length of the CDR3 is 14 residues. The V end lost 5 bases, the J end lost 0 bases, and 8 bases lay between the germline ends. This CDR3 reads CASSETGSGNTIYF. The CDR3 bases are TGTGCCAGCAGTGAGACAGGCTCTGGAAACACCATATATTTT. Complete variable domain (other parts from reference TRBV28 and TRBJ1-3): DVKVTQSSRYLVKRTGEKVFLECVQDMDHENMFWYRQDPGLGLRLIYFSYDVKMKEKGDIPEGYSVSREKKERFSLILESASTNQTSMYLCASSETGSGNTIYFGEGSWLTVV.

The rearrangement joins TRBV5-8 to TRBJ1-3; a weak D match, TRBD1 (6 bases). Trimming cost V 9 bases and J 0 bases, with 7 bases left between them. The CDR3 runs 12 residues. CDR1 and CDR2 (germline): SGHTS, YDEGEE. The CDR3 sequence: CAIGGSGNTIYF. The DNA for the CDR3 is TGTGCCATAGGGGGCTCTGGAAACACCATATATTTT. Full variable domain (remainder filled in from reference TRBV5-8 and TRBJ1-3): EAGVTQSPTHLIKTRGQQATLRCSPISGHTSVYWYQQALGLGLQFLLWYDEGEERNRGNFPPRFSGRQFPNYSSELNVNALELEDSALYLCAIGGSGNTIYFGEGSWLTVV.

The V call is TRBV7-9, the J call TRBJ2-5; 11 nucleotides line up with TRBD2. V lost 5 bases to trimming and J lost 1 base; unmatched junction nucleotides: 3. Germline V gives CDR1 SEHNR, CDR2 FQNEAQ (reference sequence). The CDR3 extends over 15 amino acids. CDR3 sequence reads: CASSRTSGPQETQYF. CDR3 in DNA: TGTGCCAGCAGCCGGACTAGCGGGCCCCAAGAGACCCAGTACTTC.

J is TRBJ2-1 and V is TRBV7-6; TRBD1 might be the D (6 bases). V shed 2 bases and J shed 5 bases, with 22 bases lying between them. CDR1 is SGHVS and CDR2 is FNYEAQ in the germline V gene. CDR3 size: 18 residues. The CDR3 loop is CASSLLIGVRDKDNEQFF. CDR3 coding DNA: TGTGCCAGCAGCTTACTCATCGGCGTTCGGGACAAAGACAATGAGCAGTTCTTC.

The chain has TRBV29-1 and TRBJ2-7; 7 bases are a match to TRBD1. This CDR3 region has 15 residues. Germline loops: CDR1 SQVTM, CDR2 ANQGSEA. V was clipped by 2 bases and J by 2 bases; unmatched bases: 9. The DNA of the CDR3 is TGCAGCGTTGAATTAGGAGACAGGGAAACCTACGAGCAGTACTTC. Its translation: CSVELGDRETYEQYF.

The DNA of the CDR3 is TGTGCCAGCGGGGGCGACTCTTATGGCTACACCTTC. Translated, it gives CASGGDSYGYTF. This rearrangement joins TRBV7-9 to TRBJ1-2; D might be TRBD1 (6 bases). The V end lost 8 bases, the J end lost 5 bases, and 12 bases lay between the germline ends. Looked up from germline, CDR1 is SEHNR and CDR2 is FQNEAQ (reference sequence). This CDR3 is 12 amino acids long.

The chain couples TRBV10-3 to TRBJ2-7; 7 bases are a match to TRBD1. Per the germline V gene, CDR1 is ENHRY and CDR2 is SYGVKD. V was pared by 10 bases and J by 2 bases, with 8 bases of the junction left unmatched. The CDR3 is made up of 13 amino acids. CDR3 region: CATGQERAYEQYF. CDR3 nucleotide sequence: TGTGCCACCGGACAGGAGCGAGCCTACGAGCAGTACTTC.

The chain uses TRBV15 and TRBJ1-1; D is uncertain. The germline gives CDR1 LNHNV, CDR2 YYDKDF (reference sequence). The V end lost 5 bases, the J end lost 1 base, and 17 bases lay between the germline ends. CDR3 size: 16 residues. In DNA form, the CDR3 reads TGTGCCACCAGCTCGGGGAGGGAAGGTGAGAACACTGAAGCTTTCTTT. As protein: CATSSGREGENTEAFF.

The V call is TRBV7-9, the J call TRBJ1-4; possibly TRBD1 for D (5 bases). Germline values: CDR1 SEHNR, CDR2 FQNEAQ (reference sequence). The CDR3 loop spans 18 amino acids. V gave up 3 bases and J gave up 0 bases, with 17 bases separating them. In DNA form, the CDR3 reads TGTGCCAGCAGCTTTTTGCGGCAGGGTCCGACAACTAATGAAAAACTGTTTTTT. Its translation: CASSFLRQGPTTNEKLFF.

The chain couples TRBV5-4 to TRBJ2-2; the match to TRBD1 covers 9 bases. The CDR3 runs 14 residues. The germline V gene has CDR1 SGHNT and CDR2 YYREEE (reference sequence). V lost 2 bases and J lost 7; bases outside the gene matches: 3. The CDR3 bases are TGTGCCAGCAGCTTACAGGGGGCGGGCGGGGAGCTGTTTTTT. Translation gives CASSLQGAGGELFF.

The chain couples TRBV6-4 to TRBJ1-5; D gene uncertain. V lost 7 bases and J 0 bases, leaving 13 bases between the germline ends. Per the germline V gene, CDR1 is MRHNA and CDR2 is SNTAGT. The CDR3 is 15 amino acids. CDR3 bases: TGTGCCAGCAAATCGCAAACTTATAGCAATCAGCCCCAGCATTTT. Its protein is CASKSQTYSNQPQHF.

CDR3 loop: CSVEILSGGHGNTIYF. In nucleotides, the CDR3 is TGCAGCGTTGAAATCCTGTCAGGGGGGCACGGAAACACCATATATTTT. The rearrangement uses TRBV29-1 and TRBJ1-3, with 7 bases identical to TRBD1. This CDR3 has 16 amino acids. V gave up 2 bases and J gave up 4 bases; unmatched junction bases: 11. CDR1 is SQVTM and CDR2 is ANQGSEA in the germline V gene.

The chain recombines TRBV19 with TRBJ1-1; TRBD1 is a possible D gene (5 bases). CDR3 length: 13 amino acids. Germline V gene sequence: CDR1 LNHDA, CDR2 SQIVND (reference sequence). V lost 3 bases and J 4 bases, leaving 9 bases between the germline ends. The CDR3 DNA reads as TGTGCCAGTAGTATTGGGGGGGGCACTGAAGCTTTCTTT. This encodes CASSIGGGTEAFF. Using reference TRBV19 and TRBJ1-1 for the parts outside the CDR3, the full variable domain is DGGITQSPKYLFRKEGQNVTLSCEQNLNHDAMYWYRQDPGQGLRLIYYSQIVNDFQKGDIAEGYSVSREKKESFPLTVTSAQKNPTAFYLCASSIGGGTEAFFGQGTRLTVV.

This clone was seen more than once but under ten times. J is TRBJ2-3 and V is TRBV28; 12 positions match TRBD2. Germline V lookup: CDR1 MDHEN, CDR2 SYDVKM. V lost 6 bases, J lost 6 bases, and 4 bases stayed unmatched. The CDR3 contains 14 residues. CDR3 sequence: CASSLAGGGDTQYF. DNA for the CDR3: TGTGCCAGCAGCCTAGCGGGAGGGGGGGATACGCAGTATTTT.

The V call is TRBV29-1, the J call TRBJ1-1, with D hard to call. The V gene's germline CDR1 is SQVTM and CDR2 ANQGSEA. V gave up 3 bases and J gave up 5 bases, with 10 bases separating them. This CDR3 is 12 amino acids long. CDR3 sequence reads: CSVERQSTEAFF. The DNA for the CDR3 is TGCAGCGTTGAGAGGCAGTCAACTGAAGCTTTCTTT.

The chain is built from TRBV7-3 and TRBJ2-5; 8 bases line up with TRBD2. Trimming cost V 2 bases and J 4 bases; bases outside gene matches: 6. This CDR3 is 15 amino acids long. The germline CDR1 and CDR2 sequences are SGHTA and FQGTGA. The CDR3: CASSLGFGGGETQYF. For the CDR3, the DNA is TGTGCCAGCAGCTTAGGGTTCGGGGGGGGAGAGACCCAGTACTTC.

The chain couples TRBV5-5 to TRBJ2-1; 7 bases map to TRBD1. The CDR3 length is 15 residues. Germline loops: CDR1 SGHKS, CDR2 YYEKEE (reference sequence). Trimming at V came to 0 bases and at J to 5 bases, leaving 5 bases not matched to a gene. In nucleotides, the CDR3 is TGTGCCAGCAGCTTGGTGGACAGGAAAGACAATGAGCAGTTCTTC. Translating it yields CASSLVDRKDNEQFF.

V usage is TRBV7-2 and J usage is TRBJ2-2, with D uncertain. This CDR3 contains 12 residues. Germline V CDR1 and CDR2: SGHTA, FQGNSA. V lost 6 bases and J lost 7, with 9 bases in between. As DNA, the CDR3 is TGTGCCAGCAGGAACGAGTACGGGGAGCTGTTTTTT. This translates into CASRNEYGELFF. Looking up the rest from reference TRBV7-2 and TRBJ2-2 gives the full variable domain: GAGVSQSPSNKVTEKGKDVELRCDPISGHTALYWYRQSLGQGLEFLIYFQGNSAPDKSGLPSDRFSAERTGGSVSTLTIQRTQQEDSAVYLCASRNEYGELFFGEGSRLTVL.